This T cell receptor beta chain was retrieved from a study of blood T cell repertoires in COVID-19. Turning to the study itself: Material from acute and convalescent COVID-19 was sourced from the United States, Italy and Spain. PBMCs, B-cell-depleted T cells, or T cells provided the cDNA or gDNA that made up the material.

In the original analysis: Amplification with reference gene primers provided the estimates of nucleated cell counts. Method: immunoSEQ multiplex PCR; TCRdb's copy keeps in-frame clones and lacks some. D and trimming come from the DNA, and the V and J calls and clone size come from that table. The repertoire consists of some 250,000 clones, with 84% occurring once and the leading ten covering about 4.5%. The TCR sequence derives from a man aged 50 to 60 with active or convalescent COVID-19. Sequenced material: peripheral blood.

DNA of the CDR3: TGCGCCAGCAGCTCCACAGGGGGCGGACAGCCCCAGCATTTT. Its protein product is CASSSTGGGQPQHF. The V gene is TRBV5-1, the J gene TRBJ1-5; 9 bases match TRBD1. CDR1 and CDR2 (germline): SGHRS, YFSETQ. Germline trimming cut 3 bases from V and 7 bases from J; bases unmatched to any gene: 5. The CDR3 contains 14 residues.